The 32 T cell receptor beta chains below were found in one sample sequenced in a study of blood T cell repertoires in COVID-19. Here immunoSEQ multiplex PCR was the method, and the copy in TCRdb shows in-frame clones only, minus some. Of over 250,000 clones detected, over 75% appear once; the ten largest clones hold approximately 9.9%. The source material was peripheral blood. Receptors were obtained from a woman in her 70s with acute or convalescent COVID-19.

Comments on this clone: The sample contains more than one DNA sequence encoding this CDR3. CDR3 in DNA: TGTGCCAGCAGCTTGACGGGGGGCAATGAGCAGTTCTTC. It codes for CASSLTGGNEQFF. The chain has TRBV5-4 and TRBJ2-1; TRBD2 aligns across 7 bases. With 1 base clipped from V and 6 bases from J, the junction kept 1 base outside the gene matches. The length of the CDR3 is 13 residues. From germline, CDR1 is SGHNT and CDR2 YYREEE (reference sequence).

The rearrangement joins TRBV7-9 to TRBJ2-5, with D maybe TRBD2 (7 bases). This CDR3 contains 17 residues. Germline CDR1 and CDR2: SEHNR and FQNEAQ (reference sequence). Trimming left V 5 bases short and J 5 bases short, with 24 bases between. This CDR3 is CASSPIGGGLGGETQYF. DNA for the CDR3: TGTGCCAGCAGCCCCATAGGGGGGGGCCTGGGGGGCGAGACCCAGTACTTC.

The CDR3 region is CASSPPRDRGSYNEQFF. The CDR3, as DNA: TGTGCCAGCTCACCGCCCCGTGACAGGGGTTCCTACAATGAGCAGTTCTTC. V is TRBV18 and J is TRBJ2-1; 8 bases align to TRBD1. Germline V lookup: CDR1 KGHSH, CDR2 LQKENI. Unmatched junction bases numbered 8, after V lost 3 bases and J lost 1 base. The CDR3 length is 17 residues.

The V call is TRBV3-1 (or the pseudogene TRBV3-2), the J call TRBJ1-2, with TRBD1 as a possible D gene (6 bases). The CDR3 is 15 residues long. Deletions cut 1 base from V and 7 bases from J, with 16 bases between. Germline CDR1 LGHDT, CDR2 YNNKEL (reference sequence). The CDR3 sequence is CASSQVWGGAGGYTF. The DNA for the CDR3 is TGTGCCAGCAGCCAAGTCTGGGGGGGCGCGGGTGGCTACACCTTC.

The V and J genes are TRBV5-4 and TRBJ1-1; no definite D call. With 4 bases removed from V and 6 bases from J, the gap between germline ends came to 16 bases. CDR1 and CDR2 from the germline V gene are SGHNT and YYREEE (reference sequence). The CDR3 length is 14 residues. CDR3 bases: TGTGCCAGCAGCCTGCACGGAGGGCCCGCTGAAGCTTTCTTT. Amino acid sequence: CASSLHGGPAEAFF. Combining the CDR3 with reference TRBV5-4 and TRBJ1-1 gives the whole variable domain ETGVTQSPTHLIKTRGQQVTLRCSSQSGHNTVSWYQQALGQGPQFIFQYYREEENGRGNFPPRFSGLQFPNYSSELNVNALELDDSALYLCASSLHGGPAEAFFGQGTRLTVV.

The gene calls are TRBV10-3 and TRBJ2-1, with 10 nucleotides matching TRBD2. Losses at the gene ends were 2 bases for V and 6 bases for J; bases not matched to a gene: 7. The CDR3 totals 16 residues. CDR1 ENHRY and CDR2 SYGVKD come from the germline V gene. Written as DNA, the CDR3 is TGTGCCATCAGTGAGAGAGCGGCTAGCGGGGGCAATGAGCAGTTCTTC. Its translation is CAISERAASGGNEQFF.

This clone was counted once. The J gene is TRBJ1-2, the V gene TRBV5-1; 8 nucleotides align to TRBD1. V shed 7 bases and J 1 base; nucleotides not matched to a gene: 9. This CDR3 contains 15 residues. CDR1 and CDR2 (germline): SGHRS, YFSETQ. Here the CDR3 DNA reads TGCGCCAGCCTCCCAGGGGGCCCGTTTAACTATGGCTACACCTTC. Translation gives CASLPGGPFNYGYTF.

This clone was found many times. The chain employs TRBV10-3 and TRBJ1-2, with a possible D match to TRBD1 (5 bases). CDR1 is ENHRY and CDR2 is SYGVKD in the germline V gene. V lost 0 bases, J lost 4 bases, and 12 bases lay in between. The CDR3 spans 15 residues. The CDR3 DNA sequence: TGTGCCATCAGTGAGTCTATCGTCAGGGCCTATGGCTACACCTTC. Protein: CAISESIVRAYGYTF.

The chain combines TRBV7-6 with TRBJ1-1, with D possibly being TRBD1 (5 bases). From germline, CDR1 is SGHVS and CDR2 FNYEAQ. The CDR3 extends over 17 amino acids. Between the trimmed V and J ends, which lost 5 bases and 0 bases, there was a span of 19 bases. CDR3 coding DNA: TGTGCCAGCAGCGCCTCCGGGGACTCAATCCTGAACACTGAAGCTTTCTTT. Translated, it gives CASSASGDSILNTEAFF.

In its sample, this clone was seen many times. The rearrangement joins TRBV2 to TRBJ1-6, with no clear D. The V end lost 3 bases, the J end lost 7 bases, and 10 bases lay between the germline ends. Germline assignment: CDR1 SNHLY and CDR2 FYNNEI. CDR3 size: 14 residues. CDR3 protein: CASSDDTRNSPLHF. The CDR3 DNA reads TGTGCCAGCAGTGACGATACGCGGAATTCACCCCTCCACTTT. Full variable domain (missing parts from reference TRBV2 and TRBJ1-6): EPEVTQTPSHQVTQMGQEVILRCVPISNHLYFYWYRQILGQKVEFLVSFYNNEISEKSEIFDDQFSVERPDGSNFTLKIRSTKLEDSAMYFCASSDDTRNSPLHFGNGTRLTVT.

The genes are TRBV7-8 and TRBJ2-2, with a tentative D call TRBD1 (6 bases). Trimming left V 0 bases short and J 2 bases short, with 10 bases between. This CDR3 comprises 16 residues. Germline V gene lookup returns CDR1 SGHVS and CDR2 FQNEAQ. The DNA of the CDR3 is TGTGCCAGCAGCTTAGCCGGGACACTTAACACCGGGGAGCTGTTTTTT. It is translated as CASSLAGTLNTGELFF.

The chain is built from TRBV7-2 and TRBJ1-4; D not certain. The germline V gene encodes CDR1 SGHTA and CDR2 FQGNSA. V was pared by 4 bases and J by 5 bases, with 14 bases between. The CDR3 sequence is 15 residues long. CDR3 residues: CASSSYTRGNEKLFF. The DNA for the CDR3 is TGTGCCAGCAGCTCGTACACCCGAGGGAATGAAAAACTGTTTTTT. Using reference TRBV7-2 and TRBJ1-4 for the parts outside the CDR3, the full variable domain is GAGVSQSPSNKVTEKGKDVELRCDPISGHTALYWYRQSLGQGLEFLIYFQGNSAPDKSGLPSDRFSAERTGGSVSTLTIQRTQQEDSAVYLCASSSYTRGNEKLFFGSGTQLSVL.

V and J are TRBV4-1 and TRBJ1-2; D gene ambiguous. Germline V gene lookup returns CDR1 MGHRA and CDR2 YSYEKL. Trimming stripped 3 bases from V and 5 bases from J, with 13 bases between. This CDR3 contains 14 residues. CDR3 in amino acids: CASSQSLGGYGYTF. In DNA form, the CDR3 reads TGCGCCAGCAGCCAGTCGTTGGGCGGGTATGGCTACACCTTC.

To note about this clone: The same CDR3 arises from other DNA sequences in this sample as well. The chain recombines TRBV10-3 with TRBJ1-1; D may be TRBD1 (5 bases). CDR3 length: 14 residues. V shed 2 bases and J shed 0 bases, with 7 bases lying between them. Germline values: CDR1 ENHRY, CDR2 SYGVKD. CDR3 sequence: CAISEQGVNTEAFF. CDR3 DNA sequence: TGTGCCATCAGTGAGCAAGGGGTGAACACTGAAGCTTTCTTT.

Only one count was recorded for this clone. This chain links TRBV10-1 with TRBJ2-7, with TRBD2 as a possible D gene (5 bases). The germline CDR1 and CDR2 sequences are WNHNN and SYGVQD (reference sequence). V gave up 2 bases and J gave up 1 base, with 12 bases separating them. This CDR3 comprises 15 residues. The CDR3 nucleotides are TGCGCCAGCAGTGAGCTGAGGGCCCCTTCCTACGAGCAGTACTTC. Protein: CASSELRAPSYEQYF.

The V call is TRBV5-4, the J call TRBJ2-1, with TRBD2 matching over 8 bases. The germline gives CDR1 SGHNT, CDR2 YYREEE (reference sequence). After removal of 1 base from V and 2 bases from J, the junction contained 5 bases not matched to a gene. The CDR3 runs to 16 residues. CDR3 bases: TGTGCCAGCAGCTTGCCCCGGGGGGGGGCCTACAATGAGCAGTTCTTC. This gives the protein CASSLPRGGAYNEQFF.

The genes are TRBV6-5 and TRBJ1-2; a possible D gene is TRBD1 (6 bases). Germline CDR1 is MNHEY and CDR2 is SVGAGI. V was shortened by 7 bases and J by 7 bases, with 19 bases between the two germline ends. The CDR3 spans 14 residues. The CDR3 protein is CASTVQGSDAGYTF. CDR3 bases: TGTGCCAGCACTGTACAGGGCAGTGATGCTGGCTACACCTTC.

This chain uses TRBV12-3 or TRBV12-4 with TRBJ2-7, with D unclear. The CDR3 is 12 amino acids. Trimming left V 2 bases short and J 5 bases short, with 7 bases between. CDR3 DNA: TGTGCCAGCAGTTTACAGTCCCACGAGCAGTACTTC. Residues: CASSLQSHEQYF.

The chain uses TRBV6-5 and TRBJ1-2; TRBD1 might be the D (5 bases). The CDR3 covers 15 residues. Germline CDR1 is MNHEY and CDR2 is SVGAGI. Trimming left V 6 bases short and J 8 bases short, with 22 bases between. CDR3 sequence reads: CASSRSPVGGRGYTF. In nucleotides, the CDR3 is TGTGCCAGCAGCCGATCCCCGGTGGGGGGTCGAGGCTACACCTTC.

CDR3 nucleotides: TGTGCCAGCAGCTCCTCGGATAGCCACACCTTC. This sequence encodes CASSSSDSHTF. The V and J genes are TRBV7-9 and TRBJ1-2; D uncertain. Per the germline V gene, CDR1 is SEHNR and CDR2 is FQNEAQ (reference sequence). V was pared by 4 bases and J by 12 bases, with 12 bases between. CDR3 length equals 11 residues.

The V call is TRBV13, the J call TRBJ1-2; D not certain. Germline-derived CDR1 and CDR2 are PRHDT and FYEKMQ (reference sequence). Trimming cost V 6 bases and J 4 bases, with 12 bases left between them. The CDR3 consists of 13 residues. CDR3 DNA sequence: TGTGCCAGCAGAACAGCGGGGAGCTATGGCTACACCTTC. Translating it yields CASRTAGSYGYTF.

The gene calls are TRBV5-4 and TRBJ2-3, with 10 bases matching TRBD2. J was trimmed by 2 bases and V by 0 bases; bases with no gene match: 6. The CDR3 contains 17 residues. Germline assignment: CDR1 SGHNT and CDR2 YYREEE (reference sequence). Here the CDR3 DNA reads TGTGCCAGCAGCTTGGGGATAGCGGGGGGCCCCACAGATACGCAGTATTTT. This gives the protein CASSLGIAGGPTDTQYF. Full variable domain (rest looked up from reference TRBV5-4 and TRBJ2-3): ETGVTQSPTHLIKTRGQQVTLRCSSQSGHNTVSWYQQALGQGPQFIFQYYREEENGRGNFPPRFSGLQFPNYSSELNVNALELDDSALYLCASSLGIAGGPTDTQYFGPGTRLTVL.

The chain is built from TRBV7-9 and TRBJ2-3, with 9 bases lining up with TRBD2. V was clipped by 10 bases and J by 2 bases; unmatched bases: 4. Germline CDR1 and CDR2: SEHNR and FQNEAQ (reference sequence). The CDR3 is 13 residues long. CDR3 in amino acids: CATLAGNTDTQYF. The DNA of the CDR3 is TGTGCCACCCTAGCGGGGAACACAGATACGCAGTATTTT.

This clone was recorded a few times. V gene TRBV2 combines with J gene TRBJ2-7; tentatively, D is TRBD1 (6 bases). V lost 6 bases and J 7 bases, leaving 13 bases between the germline ends. From germline, CDR1 is SNHLY and CDR2 FYNNEI. The CDR3 loop spans 12 amino acids. This chain's CDR3 is CASSVTGNEQYF. CDR3 bases: TGTGCCAGCAGCGTAACAGGGAATGAGCAGTACTTC.

This clone was found once. The chain combines TRBV5-4 with TRBJ2-3, with D tentatively TRBD2 (5 bases). This CDR3 has 15 residues. V shed 1 base and J shed 2 bases, with 11 bases lying between them. Germline CDR1 SGHNT, CDR2 YYREEE (reference sequence). This CDR3 reads CASSLYGVHTDTQYF. CDR3 in DNA: TGTGCCAGCAGCTTGTACGGGGTACACACAGATACGCAGTATTTT.

The CDR3 bases are TGTGCCAGCAGCCAGTACATGGGCAATCAGCCCCAGCATTTT. Translated: CASSQYMGNQPQHF. The rearrangement joins TRBV2 to TRBJ1-5; D remains ambiguous. CDR1 SNHLY and CDR2 FYNNEI come from the germline V gene. This CDR3 has 14 amino acids. The germline V and J ends were trimmed by 6 bases and 2 bases, with 11 bases remaining between them. The full variable domain, its missing parts supplied by reference TRBV2 and TRBJ1-5, is EPEVTQTPSHQVTQMGQEVILRCVPISNHLYFYWYRQILGQKVEFLVSFYNNEISEKSEIFDDQFSVERPDGSNFTLKIRSTKLEDSAMYFCASSQYMGNQPQHFGDGTRLSIL.

The V and J genes are TRBV5-1 and TRBJ1-4; 10 nucleotides match TRBD1. Germline V gene data show CDR1 as SGHRS and CDR2 as YFSETQ. Trimming at V came to 0 bases and at J to 10 bases, leaving 6 bases not matched to a gene. CDR3 length: 15 residues. The CDR3 region has the DNA TGCGCCAGCAGCTTGGCCTCGACAGGGGGCGGAAAACTGTTTTTT. Residues: CASSLASTGGGKLFF. The full variable domain, in which reference TRBV5-1 and TRBJ1-4 provide the parts outside the CDR3, is KAGVTQTPRYLIKTRGQQVTLSCSPISGHRSVSWYQQTPGQGLQFLFEYFSETQRNKGNFPGRFSGRQFSNSRSEMNVSTLELGDSALYLCASSLASTGGGKLFFGSGTQLSVL.

Concerning this clone itself: This sample also contains other DNA sequences that code for the same CDR3. The chain carries TRBV5-1 and TRBJ2-5, with 13 bases aligning to TRBD2. This CDR3 is 16 amino acids long. Germline-derived CDR1 and CDR2 are SGHRS and YFSETQ. V gave up 4 bases and J gave up 2 bases; unmatched junction bases: 5. CDR3 residues: CASSRTSGGLQETQYF. The CDR3 DNA reads TGCGCCAGCAGCCGGACTAGCGGGGGCCTTCAAGAGACCCAGTACTTC.

This clone was observed a handful of times. V and J are TRBV2 and TRBJ2-7; possibly TRBD1 for D (6 bases). V was cut by 7 bases and J by 5 bases, with 12 bases left in between. CDR3 length equals 12 residues. From germline, CDR1 is SNHLY and CDR2 FYNNEI. The chain's CDR3 is CASMDRSDEQYF. The CDR3 DNA sequence: TGTGCCAGCATGGACAGATCCGACGAGCAGTACTTC.

The chain links TRBV6-5 to TRBJ1-1, with a tentative D call TRBD1 (5 bases). Germline values: CDR1 MNHEY, CDR2 SVGAGI. The CDR3 totals 15 residues. V was clipped by 6 bases and J by 4 bases, with 18 bases between them. CDR3 residues: CASSIGRAAVTEAFF. DNA for the CDR3: TGTGCCAGCAGCATCGGCAGGGCGGCAGTCACTGAAGCTTTCTTT.

This clone was found a few times. The V call is TRBV7-2, the J call TRBJ2-5, with 7 bases lining up with TRBD2. The length of the CDR3 is 15 residues. V dropped 10 bases and J dropped 3; count of bases not matched to a gene: 14. Germline values: CDR1 SGHTA, CDR2 FQGNSA. The CDR3, as DNA: TGTGCCACCTCGATCGGGGGGAGGGCAGAAGAGACCCAGTACTTC. Protein sequence: CATSIGGRAEETQYF.

The CDR3 here is CSVETGMNYGYTF. CDR3 DNA sequence: TGCAGCGTAGAGACAGGGATGAACTATGGCTACACCTTC. This chain connects TRBV29-1 to TRBJ1-2; 7 positions agree with TRBD1. The germline gives CDR1 SQVTM, CDR2 ANQGSEA. Unmatched junction bases numbered 6, after V lost 6 bases and J lost 2 bases. The CDR3 consists of 13 residues.